One sample yielded the 6 T cell receptor beta chains listed below, sequenced in a study of preoperative IRX-2 immunotherapy in early breast cancer. Regarding treatment: preoperative locoregional IRX-2 cytokine immunotherapy. Here immunoSEQ multiplex PCR was the method, and the copy in TCRdb shows in-frame clones only, minus some. The data hold about 7,700 clones, with more than 75% observed a single time. The sample here was tumor tissue, taken after IRX-2 immunotherapy. The receptors were sampled from a human donor with breast cancer.

This chain uses TRBV10-3 with TRBJ2-2; D ambiguous. The V gene's germline CDR1 is ENHRY and CDR2 SYGVKD. The CDR3 spans 16 residues. The V and J ends lost 1 base and 2 bases respectively, with 11 bases between them. CDR3 bases: TGTGCCATCAGTGAGTGGGCCAGGCCTAACACCGGGGAGCTGTTTTTT. As protein: CAISEWARPNTGELFF.

This clone is categorized as large (0.1 to 1%). This sequence joins TRBV18 and TRBJ1-3, with a tentative D call TRBD1 (6 bases). This CDR3 contains 15 residues. Trimming removed 3 bases at V and 7 bases at J, with 16 bases between. CDR1 and CDR2 from the germline V gene are KGHSH and LQKENI. The CDR3 is CASSPGQQQGNTIYF. CDR3 sequence (DNA): TGTGCCAGCTCACCCGGACAGCAGCAGGGGAACACCATATATTTT.

The rearrangement joins TRBV6-8 to TRBJ1-2; 10 bases are a match to TRBD1. This CDR3 has 15 residues. The V gene end was trimmed by 6 bases and the J gene end by 4 bases; junction bases not matched to a gene: 8. Looked up from germline, CDR1 is MNHGY and CDR2 is SAAAGT. The CDR3 DNA follows: TGTGCCAGCAGCCCGACAGGGGGCTTAACCTATGGCTACACCTTC. This encodes CASSPTGGLTYGYTF.

The V and J genes are TRBV19 and TRBJ1-5, with 8 bases identical to TRBD1. Germline V CDR1 and CDR2: LNHDA, SQIVND (reference sequence). There are 18 residues in the CDR3. V lost 7 bases, J lost 0 bases, and 14 bases stayed unmatched. This CDR3 reads CASTGTGPSPYSNQPQHF. The CDR3 DNA is TGTGCCAGTACCGGGACAGGCCCATCCCCTTATAGCAATCAGCCCCAGCATTTT.

The rearrangement links TRBV19 to TRBJ1-1, with D possibly matching TRBD1 (6 bases). Germline CDR1 is LNHDA and CDR2 is SQIVND (reference sequence). The CDR3 covers 13 residues. The V end lost 6 bases, the J end lost 2 bases, and 10 bases lay between the germline ends. Here the CDR3 DNA reads TGTGCCAGTAGGGGACACGATAACACTGAAGCTTTCTTT. Protein: CASRGHDNTEAFF.

The rearrangement links TRBV7-1 to TRBJ1-2; 8 bases map to TRBD1. TRBV7-1 is labeled an ORF, and its function is uncertain. CDR3 size: 15 residues. V dropped 5 bases and J dropped 6; count of bases not matched to a gene: 11. The CDR3 region has the DNA TGTGCCAGCAGCCCCTGGACAGGGAGGGTGAATGGCTACACCTTC. It encodes CASSPWTGRVNGYTF.